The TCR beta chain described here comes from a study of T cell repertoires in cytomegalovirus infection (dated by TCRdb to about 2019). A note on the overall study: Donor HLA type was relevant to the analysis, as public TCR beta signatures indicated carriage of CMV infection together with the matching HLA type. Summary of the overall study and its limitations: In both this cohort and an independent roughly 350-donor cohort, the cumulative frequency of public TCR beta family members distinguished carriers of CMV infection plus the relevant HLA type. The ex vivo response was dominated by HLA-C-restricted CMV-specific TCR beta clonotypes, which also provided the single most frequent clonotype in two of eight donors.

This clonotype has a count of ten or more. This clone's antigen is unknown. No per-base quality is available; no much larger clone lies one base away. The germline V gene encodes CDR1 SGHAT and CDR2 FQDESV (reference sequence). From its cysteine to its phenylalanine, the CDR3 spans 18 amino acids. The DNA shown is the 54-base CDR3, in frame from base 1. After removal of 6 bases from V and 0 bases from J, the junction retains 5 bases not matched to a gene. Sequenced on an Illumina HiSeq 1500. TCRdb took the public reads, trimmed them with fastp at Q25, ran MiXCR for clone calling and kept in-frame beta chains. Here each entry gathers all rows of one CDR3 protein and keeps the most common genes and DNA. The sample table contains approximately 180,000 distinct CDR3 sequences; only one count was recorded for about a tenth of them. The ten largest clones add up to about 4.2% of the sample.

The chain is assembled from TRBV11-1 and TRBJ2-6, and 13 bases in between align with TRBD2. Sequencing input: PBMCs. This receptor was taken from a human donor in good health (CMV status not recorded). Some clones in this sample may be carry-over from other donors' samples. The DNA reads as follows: TGTGCCAGCAGTTACCGGACTAGCGGGAGCTCTGGGGCCAACGTCCTGACTTTC. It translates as CASSYRTSGSSGANVLTF.